The 21 T cell receptor beta chains given below trace back to one sample, sequenced in a study of human T cells and chemical hapten exposure. From the RACE reads, TCRdb called clonotypes with MiXCR, one entry per CDR3 protein. This table holds 240,000 or so distinct CDR3 sequences, roughly 8.9% found once. Documented time point: pre-sensitization, week 0. Treatment noted: therapeutic diphenylcyclopropenone sensitization with weekly scalp DPC. The starting material was whole blood, obtained in connection with sensitization to the hapten diphenylcyclopropenone (DPC). Source of these receptors: a woman between 40 and 55 years old with alopecia areata. Some clones in this sample may be carry-over from other donors' samples.

The chain carries TRBV7-9 and TRBJ2-7, with TRBD1 identical over 7 bases. Germline CDR1 is SEHNR and CDR2 is FQNEAQ (reference sequence). This CDR3 contains 16 residues. V gave up 6 bases and J gave up 5 bases; unmatched junction bases: 16. CDR3: CASSYPGQVGVNEQYF. In nucleotides, the CDR3 is TGTGCCAGCAGTTATCCAGGACAGGTCGGGGTAAACGAGCAGTACTTC.

The CDR3 reads CASSIAGANSPLHF. CDR3 in DNA: TGTGCCAGCAGTATCGCAGGGGCTAATTCACCCCTCCACTTT. The gene calls are TRBV7-2 and TRBJ1-6, with D maybe TRBD1 (6 bases). The germline V gene has CDR1 SGHTA and CDR2 FQGNSA. V gave up 6 bases and J gave up 6 bases, with 12 bases separating them. The CDR3 runs to 14 residues.

This clonotype was seen many times. V usage is TRBV5-1 and J usage is TRBJ2-1; D is perhaps TRBD1 (6 bases). CDR1 is SGHRS, CDR2 YFSETQ, per germline. Trimming cost V 4 bases and J 8 bases, with 10 bases left between them. The CDR3 is made up of 12 amino acids. The CDR3 reads CASSTGYHEQFF. CDR3 sequence (DNA): TGCGCCAGCAGCACAGGGTACCATGAGCAGTTCTTC.

This chain links TRBV7-2 with TRBJ1-1; D possibly corresponds to TRBD1 (5 bases). This CDR3 has 15 residues. From germline, CDR1 is SGHTA and CDR2 FQGNSA. Trimming removed 5 bases from V and 0 bases from J, with 13 bases in between. The chain's CDR3 is CASSRGQIMNTEAFF. The CDR3 DNA reads as TGTGCCAGCAGCCGTGGACAAATCATGAACACTGAAGCTTTCTTT.

The chain recombines TRBV27 with TRBJ2-1; D tentatively fits TRBD1 or TRBD2 (5 bases each). CDR1 MNHEY and CDR2 SMNVEV come from the germline V gene (reference sequence). Trimming left V 7 bases short and J 5 bases short, with 15 bases between. This CDR3 is built from 14 residues. CDR3 in DNA: TGTGCCAGCACCACCCTAGAGGGGCACAATGAGCAGTTCTTC. This sequence encodes CASTTLEGHNEQFF.

This clonotype appeared a few times. This chain connects TRBV6-1 to TRBJ2-5; D is unclear. The CDR3 length is 15 residues. Between the trimmed V and J ends, which lost 7 bases and 1 base, there was a span of 16 bases. The germline V gene encodes CDR1 MNHNS and CDR2 SASEGT. The CDR3 region is CASMRDGRIQETQYF. The DNA for the CDR3 is TGTGCCAGCATGAGAGATGGGCGAATCCAAGAGACCCAGTACTTC.

Many counts were recorded for this clonotype. This chain uses TRBV7-2 with TRBJ2-1, with 7 bases aligning to TRBD2. With V trimmed by 5 bases and J by 9 bases, 7 bases remained unmatched. This CDR3 is 13 amino acids long. Germline V gene lookup returns CDR1 SGHTA and CDR2 FQGNSA. CDR3 coding DNA: TGTGCCAGCAGCCCAGGACTAGACGCTGAGCAGTTCTTC. Translation: CASSPGLDAEQFF.

This clonotype has just a few counts. The chain recombines TRBV5-1 with TRBJ1-1; no clear D gene. The germline V gene encodes CDR1 SGHRS and CDR2 YFSETQ. V lost 1 base, J lost 1 base, and 8 bases lay in between. The CDR3 consists of 14 residues. Here the CDR3 reads CASSLRASNTEAFF. DNA for the CDR3: TGCGCCAGCAGCTTGAGGGCGTCGAACACTGAAGCTTTCTTT.

This chain uses TRBV2 with TRBJ2-1; 15 bases agree with TRBD2. There are 17 residues in the CDR3. Germline V CDR1 and CDR2: SNHLY, FYNNEI. Germline trimming cut 4 bases from V and 5 bases from J; bases unmatched to any gene: 6. The CDR3 reads CASSVLRTSGRDNEQFF. The CDR3, as DNA: TGTGCCAGCAGTGTATTACGGACTAGCGGGAGGGACAATGAGCAGTTCTTC.

This clonotype was recorded only once. The chain has TRBV20-1 and TRBJ2-5; TRBD2 matches at 10 bases. Trimming removed 6 bases from V and 2 bases from J; junction bases left unmatched: 6. The CDR3 has 14 residues. Germline V gene sequence: CDR1 DFQATT, CDR2 SNEGSKA (reference sequence). This CDR3 is CSALAGVIQETQYF. The CDR3 nucleotides read TGCAGTGCCCTAGCGGGGGTTATTCAAGAGACCCAGTACTTC.

This sequence joins TRBV7-6 and TRBJ2-7, with a tentative D call TRBD1 (5 bases). Germline CDR1 reads SGHVS; CDR2 reads FNYEAQ. Trimming stripped 2 bases from V and 2 bases from J, with 7 bases between. The CDR3 has 13 residues. CDR3 region: CASSLRQTYEQYF. CDR3 bases: TGTGCCAGCAGCTTAAGACAGACCTACGAGCAGTACTTC.

Many counts were recorded for this clonotype. The chain carries TRBV28 and TRBJ2-7; possible D gene TRBD2, 7 bases. Trimming took 5 bases from V and 0 from J, leaving 14 bases between them. Germline CDR1 and CDR2: MDHEN and SYDVKM. The CDR3 is 15 amino acids. The CDR3 sequence: CASSIRGGLSYEQYF. In DNA, the CDR3 is TGTGCCAGCAGTATCAGGGGAGGGCTCTCCTACGAGCAGTACTTC. The whole variable domain, filled in from reference TRBV28 and TRBJ2-7, reads DVKVTQSSRYLVKRTGEKVFLECVQDMDHENMFWYRQDPGLGLRLIYFSYDVKMKEKGDIPEGYSVSREKKERFSLILESASTNQTSMYLCASSIRGGLSYEQYFGPGTRLTVT.

This clonotype appeared a few times. The chain carries TRBV6-7 and TRBJ2-1; D ambiguous. TRBV6-7 counts as an open reading frame of uncertain function. Between the trimmed V and J ends, which lost 2 bases and 3 bases, there was a span of 11 bases. The CDR3 spans 15 residues. For the CDR3, the DNA is TGTGCCAGCAGTTACCCGTGCCCCCTCTACAATGAGCAGTTCTTC. It yields the protein CASSYPCPLYNEQFF.

This clonotype was recorded at least ten times. The chain is built from TRBV27 and TRBJ1-5, with TRBD1 matching over 9 bases. The germline CDR1 and CDR2 sequences are MNHEY and SMNVEV (reference sequence). The CDR3 spans 13 residues. V was clipped by 6 bases and J by 5 bases; unmatched bases: 2. The DNA of the CDR3 is TGTGCCAGCAGGGGACAGGGTTATCAGCCCCAGCATTTT. Encoded protein: CASRGQGYQPQHF.

The CDR3 nucleotides read TGTGCCAGCTCACGTTCGACACCAACTAATGAAAAACTGTTTTTT. Residues: CASSRSTPTNEKLFF. The V call is TRBV18, the J call TRBJ1-4, with unresolved D. The CDR3 length is 15 residues. CDR1 is KGHSH, CDR2 LQKENI, per germline. V dropped 4 bases and J dropped 0 bases, with 9 bases sitting between them.

This clonotype has just a few counts. The genes are TRBV28 and TRBJ2-1; the match to TRBD2 covers 7 bases. The V gene's germline CDR1 is MDHEN and CDR2 SYDVKM. V dropped 6 bases and J dropped 12; count of bases not matched to a gene: 8. CDR3 size: 12 residues. CDR3 coding DNA: TGTGCCAGCAGCGCGGGAGATCAAGGGCAGTTCTTC. Protein sequence: CASSAGDQGQFF.

This clonotype was picked up many times. J is TRBJ1-1 and V is TRBV29-1; D is unclear. V was cut by 8 bases and J by 0 bases, with 10 bases left in between. Germline CDR1 reads SQVTM; CDR2 reads ANQGSEA. The CDR3 loop spans 12 amino acids. The CDR3 loop is CSISKMNTEAFF. CDR3 DNA: TGCAGCATAAGCAAGATGAACACTGAAGCTTTCTTT.

This clonotype was detected only a few times. The J gene is TRBJ2-1, the V gene TRBV2; D possibly corresponds to TRBD2 (6 bases). The germline V gene has CDR1 SNHLY and CDR2 FYNNEI. Trimming removed 9 bases from V and 4 bases from J, with 13 bases in between. The CDR3 contains 13 residues. CDR3 sequence (DNA): TGTGCCAGTATGCGGGATCAGTACAATGAGCAGTTCTTC. Translating it yields CASMRDQYNEQFF.

This sequence joins TRBV7-9 and TRBJ2-4; possible D gene TRBD2, 6 bases. Trimming removed 4 bases at V and 0 bases at J, with 13 bases between. Germline V gene data show CDR1 as SEHNR and CDR2 as FQNEAQ (reference sequence). CDR3 length: 16 residues. The DNA for the CDR3 is TGTGCCAGCAGCTCCTTCCGGGACTTAGCCAAAAACATTCAGTACTTC. Protein product: CASSSFRDLAKNIQYF.

In the case of this clonotype: At one end the junction does not follow the germline gene, possibly because of a read error. The chain uses TRBV3-1 and TRBJ2-2, with D perhaps matching TRBD2 (6 bases). Germline V gene sequence: CDR1 LGHDT, CDR2 YNNKEL (reference sequence). CDR3 length equals 14 residues. The CDR3 reads CASSSGVGTEELFF. The CDR3 nucleotides are TGTGCCAGCAGCTCGGGAGTGGGGACCGAGGAGCTGTTTTTT.

This rearrangement joins TRBV7-9 to TRBJ1-1; TRBD1 matches 9 bases. CDR3 length: 13 amino acids. Germline V gene lookup returns CDR1 SEHNR and CDR2 FQNEAQ (reference sequence). The ends lost 11 bases at V and 3 bases at J; junction bases unmatched: 7. Written as DNA, the CDR3 is TGTGCCCTCAACAGGGGGCGGGACACTGAAGCTTTCTTT. Translating gives CALNRGRDTEAFF. The full variable domain, in which reference TRBV7-9 and TRBJ1-1 provide the parts outside the CDR3, is DTGVSQNPRHKITKRGQNVTFRCDPISEHNRLYWYRQTLGQGPEFLTYFQNEAQLEKSRLLSDRFSAERPKGSFSTLEIQRTEQGDSAMYLCALNRGRDTEAFFGQGTRLTVV.